The 32 T cell receptor beta chains below all came from one sample that was sequenced in a study of blood T cell repertoires in COVID-19. Profiled with immunoSEQ multiplex PCR; TCRdb holds only in-frame clones, not every one. The sample records about 62,000 clones, around 90% being singletons. Sequenced input: peripheral blood. The receptors derive from a man aged 65-85 years with acute or convalescent COVID-19.

This sequence joins TRBV12-3 or TRBV12-4 and TRBJ1-2; 8 nucleotides match TRBD1. CDR3 length: 12 residues. V lost 8 bases, J lost 8 bases, and 7 bases stayed unmatched. The CDR3 bases are TGTGCCAGCCGCAACCCAGGGGGCGGCTACACCTTC. Protein sequence: CASRNPGGGYTF.

This clone appeared many times. V is TRBV19 and J is TRBJ2-7; D unclear. This CDR3 comprises 13 residues. Looked up from germline, CDR1 is LNHDA and CDR2 is SQIVND (reference sequence). V was cut by 4 bases and J by 2 bases, with 9 bases left in between. CDR3 residues: CASSSVLTYEQYF. DNA of the CDR3: TGTGCCAGTAGTAGTGTCCTAACCTACGAGCAGTACTTC.

CDR3 amino acids: CASSLRGRVYGYTF. CDR3 DNA sequence: TGTGCCAGCAGTTTAAGGGGCAGGGTTTATGGCTACACCTTC. The V gene is TRBV28, the J gene TRBJ1-2, with D perhaps TRBD1 (5 bases). CDR1 and CDR2 (germline): MDHEN, SYDVKM. Trimming took 2 bases from V and 5 from J, leaving 12 bases between them. The CDR3 is made up of 14 amino acids.

V usage is TRBV19 and J usage is TRBJ2-1, with 8 positions matching TRBD2. Trimming removed 1 base from V and 5 bases from J; junction bases left unmatched: 10. This CDR3 is built from 17 residues. In germline, CDR1 is LNHDA, CDR2 SQIVND (reference sequence). The CDR3 protein is CASSIVSASGLNNEQFF. Written as DNA, the CDR3 is TGTGCCAGTAGTATAGTCTCGGCTAGCGGGTTAAACAATGAGCAGTTCTTC.

This CDR3 reads CASSLFPPTMTGGNTEAFF. The CDR3 DNA follows: TGCGCCAGCAGCTTGTTCCCCCCCACTATGACAGGGGGGAACACTGAAGCTTTCTTT. V usage is TRBV5-1 and J usage is TRBJ1-1, with 9 bases fitting TRBD1. The CDR3 covers 19 residues. V gave up 1 base and J gave up 1 base; unmatched junction bases: 14. The V gene's germline CDR1 is SGHRS and CDR2 YFSETQ.

This clone appeared a few times. The CDR3 DNA sequence: TGTGCCAGTAGTATCAGGGCCAACACTGAAGCTTTCTTT. Translation: CASSIRANTEAFF. The V gene is TRBV19, the J gene TRBJ1-1, with D possibly TRBD1 on 5 matching bases. In germline, CDR1 is LNHDA, CDR2 SQIVND (reference sequence). There are 13 residues in the CDR3. The V end lost 3 bases, the J end lost 2 bases, and 7 bases lay between the germline ends.

The chain uses TRBV7-8 and TRBJ2-7, with D hard to call. Per the germline V gene, CDR1 is SGHVS and CDR2 is FQNEAQ. CDR3 length equals 13 residues. V was trimmed by 1 base and J by 2 bases, leaving 6 bases between them. This CDR3 reads CASSLDSPYEQYF. CDR3 nucleotide sequence: TGTGCCAGCAGCTTAGACAGCCCCTACGAGCAGTACTTC.

The V and J genes are TRBV15 and TRBJ2-5, with D perhaps matching TRBD2 (5 bases). Trimming took 4 bases from V and 2 from J, leaving 11 bases between them. The CDR3 contains 14 residues. Germline loops: CDR1 LNHNV, CDR2 YYDKDF (reference sequence). The CDR3 here is CATSKRARQETQYF. CDR3 nucleotide sequence: TGTGCCACCAGCAAGAGGGCACGGCAAGAGACCCAGTACTTC.

CDR3 nucleotides: TGTGCCAGCAGTTACCCCAGAACCGGGACAGGGGGCAACGAGCAGTACTTC. Its translation: CASSYPRTGTGGNEQYF. J is TRBJ2-7 and V is TRBV6-2 or TRBV6-3, with 12 bases fitting TRBD1. CDR1 and CDR2 (germline): MNHEY, SVGEGT. V lost 2 bases to trimming and J lost 5 bases; unmatched junction nucleotides: 10. The CDR3 consists of 17 residues.

The chain couples TRBV4-1 to TRBJ2-2; 9 nucleotides line up with TRBD1. The CDR3 covers 15 residues. Trimming cost V 3 bases and J 4 bases; bases outside gene matches: 3. Germline CDR1 is MGHRA and CDR2 is YSYEKL. Written as DNA, the CDR3 is TGCGCCAGCAGCCAGACAGGGGGAGCCACCGGGGAGCTGTTTTTT. It yields the protein CASSQTGGATGELFF.

The CDR3 region is CASSGGTTYEQYF. The CDR3 bases are TGTGCCAGCAGTGGCGGGACCACCTACGAGCAGTACTTC. The chain combines TRBV2 with TRBJ2-7, with D perhaps matching TRBD2 (6 bases). The CDR3 contains 13 residues. V lost 4 bases and J 2 bases, leaving 9 bases between the germline ends. CDR1 is SNHLY and CDR2 is FYNNEI in the germline V gene.

The CDR3 DNA follows: TGCAGCGTTGAGGATCAGGTTAGCTACACCTTC. Translated: CSVEDQVSYTF. The chain couples TRBV29-1 to TRBJ1-2; no clear D. The CDR3 is made up of 11 amino acids. Trimming pared 3 bases from V and 9 bases from J, leaving 11 bases between. Germline assignment: CDR1 SQVTM and CDR2 ANQGSEA.

The genes are TRBV3-1 (or the pseudogene TRBV3-2) and TRBJ2-1; maybe TRBD2 (5 bases). Trimming took 4 bases from V and 6 from J, leaving 10 bases between them. The CDR3 is 13 residues long. CDR1 is LGHDT and CDR2 is YNNKEL in the germline V gene (reference sequence). CDR3 coding DNA: TGTGCCAGCAGCCCCAAGGGAGTCAATGAGCAGTTCTTC. It is translated as CASSPKGVNEQFF.

The rearrangement uses TRBV6-5 and TRBJ2-1; a weak D match, TRBD2 (6 bases). CDR1 MNHEY and CDR2 SVGAGI come from the germline V gene. CDR3 length equals 12 residues. Deletions cut 6 bases from V and 9 bases from J, with 12 bases between. CDR3 amino acids: CASSRQGGEQFF. For the CDR3, the DNA is TGTGCCAGCAGCCGCCAGGGAGGTGAGCAGTTCTTC.

The rearrangement links TRBV10-3 to TRBJ2-7, with D perhaps TRBD1 (6 bases). The CDR3 totals 13 residues. Trimming took 10 bases from V and 3 from J, leaving 16 bases between them. Germline V lookup: CDR1 ENHRY, CDR2 SYGVKD. In nucleotides, the CDR3 is TGTGCCACAGGGGTCGGGATGAACTACGAGCAGTACTTC. Its protein is CATGVGMNYEQYF.

The chain links TRBV20-1 to TRBJ1-1; tentatively, D is TRBD1 (6 bases). There are 14 residues in the CDR3. Trimming removed 5 bases from V and 5 bases from J, with 18 bases in between. Germline CDR1 DFQATT, CDR2 SNEGSKA (reference sequence). The CDR3 reads CSAGGGGAGTEAFF. CDR3 sequence (DNA): TGCAGTGCTGGTGGGGGGGGCGCGGGTACTGAAGCTTTCTTT.

This chain connects TRBV18 to TRBJ1-1; D gene unclear. The ends were cut back, 3 bases at V and 1 base at J, with 9 bases in the middle. CDR3 length equals 14 residues. Germline-derived CDR1 and CDR2 are KGHSH and LQKENI. The CDR3 sequence: CASSPDIGNTEAFF. The CDR3 DNA reads TGTGCCAGCTCACCCGACATCGGGAACACTGAAGCTTTCTTT.

The chain combines TRBV19 with TRBJ2-1; 7 bases align to TRBD2. With V trimmed by 8 bases and J by 8 bases, 12 bases remained unmatched. Germline CDR1 reads LNHDA; CDR2 reads SQIVND (reference sequence). This CDR3 has 14 amino acids. The CDR3, as DNA: TGTGCCAGTTCTACGGGGGGAGGGGTCCATGAGCAGTTCTTC. Protein: CASSTGGGVHEQFF.

The rearrangement joins TRBV28 to TRBJ2-1; D is perhaps TRBD2 (6 bases). This CDR3 comprises 12 residues. The V end lost 5 bases, the J end lost 8 bases, and 10 bases lay between the germline ends. CDR1 and CDR2 from the germline V gene are MDHEN and SYDVKM. This CDR3 reads CASSPGTDEQFF. CDR3 sequence (DNA): TGTGCCAGCAGTCCGGGGACTGATGAGCAGTTCTTC.

This chain joins TRBV19 and TRBJ2-3, with 9 positions matching TRBD2. This CDR3 has 16 amino acids. The V segment lost 5 bases and the J segment 3 bases; nucleotides outside the gene matches: 9. CDR1 and CDR2 (germline): LNHDA, SQIVND (reference sequence). The CDR3 DNA reads as TGTGCCAGTAGTTTGGGACTAGCTTTTGGTACAGATACGCAGTATTTT. Translation gives CASSLGLAFGTDTQYF.

The genes are TRBV9 and TRBJ1-2; D call uncertain. Trimming took 2 bases from V and 4 from J, leaving 18 bases between them. CDR3 length: 16 residues. In germline, CDR1 is SGDLS, CDR2 YYNGEE. The CDR3 loop is CASSVTSDLRSYGYTF. CDR3 nucleotide sequence: TGTGCCAGCAGCGTTACATCAGACCTAAGGAGCTATGGCTACACCTTC.

This chain joins TRBV5-1 and TRBJ2-5; TRBD1 might be the D (5 bases). This CDR3 has 15 amino acids. In germline, CDR1 is SGHRS, CDR2 YFSETQ. V gave up 3 bases and J gave up 3 bases, with 15 bases separating them. The CDR3 is CASSSALGQEETQYF. The CDR3 DNA sequence: TGCGCCAGCAGCTCGGCGTTGGGGCAGGAAGAGACCCAGTACTTC.

In nucleotides, the CDR3 is TGTGCCAGCAGCTTGGGGGGGACAGGGGATATAGAGCAGTACTTC. It yields the protein CASSLGGTGDIEQYF. This rearrangement joins TRBV11-2 to TRBJ2-7, with 10 bases lining up with TRBD1. In germline, CDR1 is SGHAT, CDR2 FQNNGV. CDR3 length: 15 amino acids. Trimming cost V 3 bases and J 7 bases; bases outside gene matches: 9.

The table lists this clone with a count of one. This rearrangement joins TRBV5-4 to TRBJ2-3; D is possibly TRBD1 (6 bases). CDR3 length equals 13 residues. Germline V gene data show CDR1 as SGHNT and CDR2 as YYREEE (reference sequence). V was pared by 1 base and J by 7 bases, with 10 bases between. CDR3 sequence (DNA): TGTGCCAGCAGCTTGACAGGGCCTAATACGCAGTATTTT. It codes for CASSLTGPNTQYF.

The chain is built from TRBV10-2 and TRBJ2-3, with D maybe TRBD2 (6 bases). The germline V and J ends were trimmed by 7 bases and 4 bases, with 18 bases remaining between them. Germline values: CDR1 WSHSY, CDR2 SAAADI. The CDR3 covers 15 residues. CDR3 nucleotide sequence: TGCGCCAGCACCGATGGGGGGAGAGGGGCAGATACGCAGTATTTT. It translates to CASTDGGRGADTQYF.

J is TRBJ2-1 and V is TRBV19; possibly TRBD1 for D (6 bases). Between the trimmed V and J ends, which lost 3 bases and 6 bases, there was a span of 15 bases. The CDR3 runs 15 residues. Germline V gene lookup returns CDR1 LNHDA and CDR2 SQIVND (reference sequence). The DNA for the CDR3 is TGTGCCAGTAGTATTTCGGGACAAAATGGCAATGAGCAGTTCTTC. It translates to CASSISGQNGNEQFF. The variable domain in full, with the rest retrieved from reference TRBV19 and TRBJ2-1, is DGGITQSPKYLFRKEGQNVTLSCEQNLNHDAMYWYRQDPGQGLRLIYYSQIVNDFQKGDIAEGYSVSREKKESFPLTVTSAQKNPTAFYLCASSISGQNGNEQFFGPGTRLTVL.

A few counts support this clone. V usage is TRBV6-4 and J usage is TRBJ1-3, with 10 bases lining up with TRBD1. Germline V gives CDR1 MRHNA, CDR2 SNTAGT. V lost 5 bases, J lost 0 bases, and 7 bases stayed unmatched. The CDR3 sequence is 17 residues long. The CDR3 protein is CASSHRGQGSSGNTIYF. The CDR3 coding sequence is TGTGCCAGCAGTCACAGGGGACAGGGGAGCTCTGGAAACACCATATATTTT.

This chain uses TRBV7-9 with TRBJ1-2; TRBD1 agrees at 9 bases. V was pared by 4 bases and J by 8 bases, with 11 bases of the junction left unmatched. Germline assignment: CDR1 SEHNR and CDR2 FQNEAQ (reference sequence). The CDR3 loop spans 15 amino acids. CDR3 amino acids: CASSSQGQGVRGYTF. The DNA for the CDR3 is TGTGCCAGCAGCTCGCAGGGACAGGGAGTACGCGGCTACACCTTC.

The V gene is TRBV28, the J gene TRBJ1-5; weak D call: TRBD1 (5 bases). The CDR3 loop spans 15 amino acids. Germline V gene sequence: CDR1 MDHEN, CDR2 SYDVKM. V was trimmed by 5 bases and J by 2 bases, leaving 13 bases between them. As DNA, the CDR3 is TGTGCCAGCAGTGCCCCACAGGCCCGCAATCAGCCCCAGCATTTT. It yields the protein CASSAPQARNQPQHF. Based on the CDR3 plus reference TRBV28 and TRBJ1-5, the full variable domain is DVKVTQSSRYLVKRTGEKVFLECVQDMDHENMFWYRQDPGLGLRLIYFSYDVKMKEKGDIPEGYSVSREKKERFSLILESASTNQTSMYLCASSAPQARNQPQHFGDGTRLSIL.

The chain combines TRBV11-3 with TRBJ2-7; the match to TRBD1 covers 12 bases. V gave up 4 bases and J gave up 4 bases; unmatched junction bases: 8. The germline CDR1 and CDR2 sequences are SGHNT and YENEEA. This CDR3 has 16 residues. DNA of the CDR3: TGTGCCAGCAGCTCGGGACAGGGGGCTGATCGGTACGAGCAGTACTTC. Encoded protein: CASSSGQGADRYEQYF.

V and J are TRBV7-2 and TRBJ2-3, with 12 positions matching TRBD2. The CDR3 sequence is 17 residues long. J was trimmed by 4 bases and V by 2 bases; bases with no gene match: 7. CDR1 is SGHTA and CDR2 is FQGNSA in the germline V gene. The CDR3 bases are TGTGCCAGCAGCTTAATTCTAGCGGGAGGGGTGGCAGATACGCAGTATTTT. Translation: CASSLILAGGVADTQYF.

This chain uses TRBV12-3 or TRBV12-4 with TRBJ2-5; D gene ambiguous. The CDR3 sequence is 11 residues long. Between the trimmed V and J ends, which lost 6 bases and 5 bases, there was a span of 7 bases. CDR3 nucleotides: TGTGCCAGCAGCACAACCGAGACCCAGTACTTC. This codes for CASSTTETQYF.